This TCR beta chain was captured in a study of T cells after yellow fever vaccination. In the study overall: When fractions had low cell numbers, they were prepared with SMART-Seq v4 Ultra Low Input. General study points: Detected again after the booster were most primary-vaccination clones, at almost 97% CD4 and 80% to 90% CD8.

MiXCR, run by TCRdb on the 5' RACE reads, gives a single entry per CDR3 protein. In the table there are 250,000 to 300,000 distinct CDR3 sequences, roughly 5.2% of which are singletons. CDR1 is SGHTA, CDR2 FQGNSA, per germline. The V end lost 1 base, the J end lost 2 bases, and 9 bases lay between the germline ends. The CDR3 covers 15 residues. This clonotype was detected a few times. The antigen is unknown. The material was CD4+ T cells sorted from PBMCs, obtained on the day of the yellow fever booster vaccination. The source is a man younger than 35 who received the YFV17D yellow fever vaccine. The gene calls are TRBV7-2 and TRBJ1-5; D gene ambiguous. Here the CDR3 DNA reads TGTGCCAGCAGCTTAGTACTGGGTGGCAATCAGCCCCAGCATTTT. This gives the protein CASSLVLGGNQPQHF.